This T cell receptor beta chain was documented in a study of blood T cell repertoires in COVID-19. Across the study: The cDNA or gDNA used as material had been derived from T cells, B-cell-depleted T cells, or PBMCs.

In the source study's methods: Reference gene primer amplification gave estimated nucleated cell counts. Libraries were prepared by immunoSEQ multiplex PCR; TCRdb keeps only in-frame clonotypes and omits some of them. From that table come the V and J calls and clone size; the DNA was used to work out D and trimming. The sample records approximately 230,000 clones, about 89% being singletons. Germline-derived CDR1 and CDR2 are MGHRA and YSYEKL. The ends lost 3 bases at V and 1 base at J; junction bases unmatched: 9. CDR3 length: 17 residues. Participant reports of clinical history set cohort assignment. Recovery meant two consecutive negative NP/OP PCR tests, professional clearance, or resolved symptoms.

V is TRBV4-1 and J is TRBJ2-7; 10 nucleotides match TRBD1. The material sequenced was PBMCs or T cells enriched from blood (not recorded which). The clonotype comes from a woman in her late teens or twenties who had recovered from COVID-19. CDR3 nucleotides: TGCGCCAGCAGCCAGGGCGGACAGGGGGTAAAATCCTACGAGCAGTACTTC. It encodes CASSQGGQGVKSYEQYF.